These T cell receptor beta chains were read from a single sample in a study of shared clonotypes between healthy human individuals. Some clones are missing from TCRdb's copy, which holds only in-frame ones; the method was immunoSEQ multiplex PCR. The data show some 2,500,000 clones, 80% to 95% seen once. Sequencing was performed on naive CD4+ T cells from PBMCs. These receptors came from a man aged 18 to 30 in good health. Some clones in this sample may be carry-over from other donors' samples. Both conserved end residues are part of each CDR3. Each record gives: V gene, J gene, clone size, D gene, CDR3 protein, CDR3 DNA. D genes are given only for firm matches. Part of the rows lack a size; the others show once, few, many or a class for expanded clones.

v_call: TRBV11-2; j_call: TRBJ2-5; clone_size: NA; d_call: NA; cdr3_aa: CASSLGRVQETQYF; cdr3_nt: TGTGCCAGCAGCTTGGGCCGGGTCCAAGAGACCCAGTACTTC
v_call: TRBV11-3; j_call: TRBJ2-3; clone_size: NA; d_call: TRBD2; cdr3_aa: CASSRGGTSGATDTQYF; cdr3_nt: TGTGCCAGCAGCCGAGGCGGGACTAGCGGAGCCACAGATACGCAGTATTTT
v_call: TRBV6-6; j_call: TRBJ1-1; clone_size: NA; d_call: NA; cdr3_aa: CASSLRPERGTEAFF; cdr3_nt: TGTGCCAGCAGTCTCCGACCCGAGAGGGGGACTGAAGCTTTCTTT
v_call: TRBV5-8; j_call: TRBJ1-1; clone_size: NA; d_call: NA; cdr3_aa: CASSFDGEAFF; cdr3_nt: TGTGCCAGCAGCTTCGACGGTGAAGCTTTCTTT
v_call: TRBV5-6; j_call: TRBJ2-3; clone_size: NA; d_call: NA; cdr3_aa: CASSSDQWEYTDTQYF; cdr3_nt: TGTGCCAGCAGCTCTGATCAGTGGGAGTACACAGATACGCAGTATTTT
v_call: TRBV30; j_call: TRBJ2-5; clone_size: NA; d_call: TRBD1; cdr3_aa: CAWRHTGVETQYF; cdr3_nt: TGTGCCTGGAGGCACACAGGGGTGGAGACCCAGTACTTC
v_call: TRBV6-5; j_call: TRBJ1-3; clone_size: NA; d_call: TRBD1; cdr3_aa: CASSRDRVRNTIYF; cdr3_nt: TGTGCCAGCAGCCGCGACAGGGTTAGAAACACCATATATTTT
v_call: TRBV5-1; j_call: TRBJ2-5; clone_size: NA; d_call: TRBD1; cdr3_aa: CASSSVISRGETQYF; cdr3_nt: TGCGCCAGCAGCTCGGTAATATCCAGGGGGGAGACCCAGTACTTC
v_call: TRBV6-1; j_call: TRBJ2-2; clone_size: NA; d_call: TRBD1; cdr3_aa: CASNPDRGTGELFF; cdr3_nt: TGTGCCAGCAACCCGGACAGGGGGACCGGGGAGCTGTTTTTT
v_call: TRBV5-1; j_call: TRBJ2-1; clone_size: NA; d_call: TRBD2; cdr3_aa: CASSLAQRELYEQFF; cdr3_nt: TGCGCCAGCAGCTTGGCCCAGCGGGAGCTCTATGAGCAGTTCTTC
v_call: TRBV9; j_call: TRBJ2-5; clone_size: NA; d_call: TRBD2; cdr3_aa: CASSANLLAGETQYF; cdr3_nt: TGTGCCAGCAGTGCGAACCTACTAGCGGGGGAGACCCAGTACTTC
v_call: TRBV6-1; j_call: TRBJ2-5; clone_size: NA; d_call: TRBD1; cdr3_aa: CAIDRVSQETQYF; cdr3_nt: TGTGCCATCGACAGGGTTTCGCAAGAGACCCAGTACTTC
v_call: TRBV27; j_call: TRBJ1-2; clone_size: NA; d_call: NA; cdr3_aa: CASSFSGKGGYTF; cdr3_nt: TGTGCCAGCAGTTTCTCAGGGAAAGGCGGCTACACCTTC
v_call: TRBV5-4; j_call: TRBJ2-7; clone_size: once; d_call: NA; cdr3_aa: CASSSTAHRIDEQYF; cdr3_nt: TGTGCCAGCAGCTCCACCGCCCATCGGATAGACGAGCAGTACTTC
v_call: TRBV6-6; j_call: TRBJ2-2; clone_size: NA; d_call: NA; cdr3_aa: CASSYRYTGELFF; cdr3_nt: TGTGCCAGCAGTTATCGGTACACCGGGGAGCTGTTTTTT
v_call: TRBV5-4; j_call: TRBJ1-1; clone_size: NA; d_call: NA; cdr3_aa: CASSWRGNTEAFF; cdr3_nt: TGTGCCAGCAGCTGGAGGGGAAACACTGAAGCTTTCTTT
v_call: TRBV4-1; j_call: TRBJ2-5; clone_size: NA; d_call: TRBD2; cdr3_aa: CASSQDGGRARETQYF; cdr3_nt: TGCGCCAGCAGCCAAGATGGCGGGAGGGCCCGGGAGACCCAGTACTTC
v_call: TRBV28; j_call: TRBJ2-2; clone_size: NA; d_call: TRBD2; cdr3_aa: CASSLIAGAGELFF; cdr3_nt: TGTGCCAGCAGTCTTATAGCGGGAGCCGGGGAGCTGTTTTTT
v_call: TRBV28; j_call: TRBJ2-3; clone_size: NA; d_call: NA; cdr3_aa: CASSYRVSADTQYF; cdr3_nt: TGTGCCAGCAGTTACAGGGTTAGCGCAGATACGCAGTATTTT
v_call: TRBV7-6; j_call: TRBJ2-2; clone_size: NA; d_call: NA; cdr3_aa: CASSLGWSTGELFF; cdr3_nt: TGTGCCAGCAGCTTAGGATGGTCCACCGGGGAGCTGTTTTTT
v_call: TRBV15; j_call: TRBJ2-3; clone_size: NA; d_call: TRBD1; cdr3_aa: CATSRDRGTTDTQYF; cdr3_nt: TGTGCCACCAGCAGAGACAGGGGGACCACAGATACGCAGTATTTT
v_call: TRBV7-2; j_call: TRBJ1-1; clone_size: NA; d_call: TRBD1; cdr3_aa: CASTLRTGANTEAFF; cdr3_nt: TGTGCCAGCACCCTCCGGACAGGGGCAAACACTGAAGCTTTCTTT
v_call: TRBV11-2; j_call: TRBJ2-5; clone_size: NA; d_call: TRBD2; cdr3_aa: CASRRPGLSQTTQYF; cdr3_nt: TGTGCCAGCAGACGCCCGGGACTATCACAGACGACCCAGTACTTC
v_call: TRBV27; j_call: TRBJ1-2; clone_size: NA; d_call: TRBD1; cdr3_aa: CASSFQGANDYGYTF; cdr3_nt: TGTGCCAGCAGTTTTCAGGGGGCGAATGACTATGGCTACACCTTC
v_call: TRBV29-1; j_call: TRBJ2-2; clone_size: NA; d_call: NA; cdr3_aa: CSVRKASNTGELFF; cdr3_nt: TGCAGCGTTAGAAAAGCATCGAACACCGGGGAGCTGTTTTTT
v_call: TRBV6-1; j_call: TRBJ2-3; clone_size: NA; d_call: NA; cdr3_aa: CASSGRVAHSTDTQYF; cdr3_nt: TGTGCCAGCAGTGGTAGAGTAGCGCATAGCACAGATACGCAGTATTTT
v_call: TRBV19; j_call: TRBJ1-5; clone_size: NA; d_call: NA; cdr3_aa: CASSDGRFSNQPQHF; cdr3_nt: TGTGCCAGTAGCGACGGCCGGTTTAGCAATCAGCCCCAGCATTTT
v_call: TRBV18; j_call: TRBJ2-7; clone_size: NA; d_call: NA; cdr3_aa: CASSPGNLEQYF; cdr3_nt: TGTGCCAGCTCACCAGGGAACCTCGAGCAGTACTTC
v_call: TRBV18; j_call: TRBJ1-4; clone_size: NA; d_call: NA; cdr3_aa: CASSPSDRLYEKLFF; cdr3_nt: TGTGCCAGCTCCCCCTCGGACAGACTCTATGAAAAACTGTTTTTT
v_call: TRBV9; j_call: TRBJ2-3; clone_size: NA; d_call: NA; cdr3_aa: CASSLGLTMDTQYF; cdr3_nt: TGTGCCAGCAGCCTCGGACTGACAATGGATACGCAGTATTTT
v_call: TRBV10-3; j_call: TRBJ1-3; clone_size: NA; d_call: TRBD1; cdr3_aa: CAVDRGSGNTIYF; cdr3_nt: TGTGCCGTGGACAGGGGGTCTGGAAACACCATATATTTT
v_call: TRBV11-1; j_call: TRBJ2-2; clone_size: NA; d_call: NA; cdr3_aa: CASSLPANTGELFF; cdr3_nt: TGTGCCAGCAGCTTACCGGCGAACACCGGGGAGCTGTTTTTT
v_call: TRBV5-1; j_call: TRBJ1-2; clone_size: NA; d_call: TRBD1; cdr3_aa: CASSGTGQGADGYTF; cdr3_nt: TGCGCCAGCAGCGGAACGGGACAGGGGGCGGATGGCTACACCTTC
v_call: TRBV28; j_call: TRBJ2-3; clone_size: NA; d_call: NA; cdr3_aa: CASSLEGSDTQYF; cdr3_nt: TGTGCCAGCAGTTTGGAGGGTTCAGATACGCAGTATTTT
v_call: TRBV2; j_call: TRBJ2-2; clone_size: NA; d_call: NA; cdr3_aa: CASSEDDWPRNTGELFF; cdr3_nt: TGTGCCAGCAGTGAGGACGACTGGCCCAGGAACACCGGGGAGCTGTTTTTT
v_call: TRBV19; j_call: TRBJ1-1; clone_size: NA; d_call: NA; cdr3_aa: CASSTGFTEAFF; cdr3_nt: TGTGCCAGTAGTACAGGGTTTACTGAAGCTTTCTTT
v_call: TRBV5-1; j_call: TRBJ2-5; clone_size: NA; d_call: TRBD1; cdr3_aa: CASSLTGAGETQYF; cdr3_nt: TGCGCCAGCAGCTTAACAGGGGCCGGAGAGACCCAGTACTTC
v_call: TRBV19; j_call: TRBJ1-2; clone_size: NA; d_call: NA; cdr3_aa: CASSRTGKNYGYTF; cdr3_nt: TGTGCCAGTAGTAGAACAGGGAAGAACTATGGCTACACCTTC
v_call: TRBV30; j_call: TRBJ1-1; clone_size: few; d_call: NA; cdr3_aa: CAFSRAATEAFF; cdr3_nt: TGTGCCTTTTCCCGGGCAGCAACTGAAGCTTTCTTT
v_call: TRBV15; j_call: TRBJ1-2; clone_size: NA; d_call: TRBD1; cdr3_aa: CATSRDLGGTGYTF; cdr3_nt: TGTGCCACCAGCAGAGATCTAGGGGGCACGGGCTACACCTTC
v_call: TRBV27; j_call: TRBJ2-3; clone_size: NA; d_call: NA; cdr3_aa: CASSLSRGGTDTQYF; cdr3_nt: TGTGCCAGCAGTTTATCGAGGGGTGGTACAGATACGCAGTATTTT
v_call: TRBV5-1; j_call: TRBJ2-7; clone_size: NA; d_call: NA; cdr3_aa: CASSLVAGSDEQYF; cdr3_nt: TGCGCCAGCAGCTTGGTGGCAGGGAGCGACGAGCAGTACTTC
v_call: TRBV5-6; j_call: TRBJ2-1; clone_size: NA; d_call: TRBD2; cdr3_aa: CASSLDIGREIYNEQFF; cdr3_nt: TGTGCCAGCAGCTTGGATATAGGGCGGGAGATATACAATGAGCAGTTCTTC
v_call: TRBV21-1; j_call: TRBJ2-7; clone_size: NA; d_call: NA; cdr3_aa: CASSPNDTRVLAGSRSYEQYF; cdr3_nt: TGTGCCAGCAGCCCCAACGATACTAGGGTATTAGCGGGTTCCCGCTCCTACGAGCAGTACTTC
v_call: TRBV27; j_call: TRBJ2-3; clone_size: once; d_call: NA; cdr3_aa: CASSLRDGPSTDTQYF; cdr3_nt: TGTGCCAGCAGTCTACGGGACGGGCCTAGCACAGATACGCAGTATTTT
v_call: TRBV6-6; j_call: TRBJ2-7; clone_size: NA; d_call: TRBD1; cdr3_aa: CASSMTGGPYEQYF; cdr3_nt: TGTGCCAGCAGTATGACAGGGGGCCCCTACGAGCAGTACTTC
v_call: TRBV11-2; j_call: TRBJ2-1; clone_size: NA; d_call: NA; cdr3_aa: CASSTRSGPYNEQFF; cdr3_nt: TGTGCCAGCAGCACACGTAGCGGACCCTACAATGAGCAGTTCTTC